This T cell receptor beta chain was profiled in a study of blood T cell repertoires in COVID-19. Study-level information: The origin of the acute and convalescent COVID-19 samples was the United States, Italy and Spain. T cells, B-cell-depleted T cells, or PBMCs supplied cDNA or gDNA.

In the authors' workflow: Amplification from reference gene primers served as the basis for estimated nucleated cell counts. The method was immunoSEQ multiplex PCR; TCRdb's version includes in-frame clones alone and lacks a portion of them. From that table come the V and J calls and clone size; the DNA was used to work out D and trimming. Of about 200,000 clones in the sample, 78% were seen once. Specimen: peripheral blood. The TCR sequence derives from a woman aged 80 or over with active or convalescent COVID-19.

CDR3 protein: CASSSTGAPNTGELFF. CDR3 DNA sequence: TGTGCCAGCAGCTCCACAGGGGCTCCGAACACCGGGGAGCTGTTTTTT. The chain joins TRBV7-2 to TRBJ2-2; TRBD1 matches 7 bases. Per the germline V gene, CDR1 is SGHTA and CDR2 is FQGNSA. Trimming at V came to 4 bases and at J to 0 bases, leaving 5 bases not matched to a gene. This CDR3 comprises 16 residues.